This TCR beta chain was captured in a study of siplizumab effects on memory and regulatory T cells. V shed 4 bases and J 4 bases; nucleotides not matched to a gene: 3. Per the germline V gene, CDR1 is GTSNPN and CDR2 is SVGIG (reference sequence). The CDR3 runs to 12 residues. The method was immunoSEQ multiplex PCR; TCRdb's version includes in-frame clones alone and lacks a portion of them. Of tens of thousands of clones listed, roughly 93% are singletons. The rearrangement links TRBV30 to TRBJ1-1; 7 nucleotides agree with TRBD1. The source is a human donor in good health. Material for sequencing was CD8+ T cells sorted from blood. The CDR3 DNA reads as TGTGCCTGGAACAGGGGCAGCACTGAAGCTTTCTTT. Protein product: CAWNRGSTEAFF.